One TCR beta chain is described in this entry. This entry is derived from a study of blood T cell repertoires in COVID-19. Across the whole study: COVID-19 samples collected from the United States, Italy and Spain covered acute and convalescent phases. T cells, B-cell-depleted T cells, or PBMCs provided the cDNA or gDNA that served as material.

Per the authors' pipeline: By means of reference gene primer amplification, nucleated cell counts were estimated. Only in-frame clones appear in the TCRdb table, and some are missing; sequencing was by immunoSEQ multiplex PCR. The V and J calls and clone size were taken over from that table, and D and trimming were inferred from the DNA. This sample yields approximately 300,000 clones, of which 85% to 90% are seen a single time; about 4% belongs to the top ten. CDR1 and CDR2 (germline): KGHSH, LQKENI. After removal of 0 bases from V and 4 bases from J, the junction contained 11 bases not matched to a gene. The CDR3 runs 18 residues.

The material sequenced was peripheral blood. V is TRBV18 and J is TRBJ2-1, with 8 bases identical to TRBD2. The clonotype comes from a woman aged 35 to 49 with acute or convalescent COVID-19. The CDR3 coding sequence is TGTGCCAGCTCACCACCGATTGGGGCGGGGGGCCTGTACAATGAGCAGTTCTTC. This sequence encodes CASSPPIGAGGLYNEQFF.